The entry that follows covers one T cell receptor beta chain sequence. A read error may produce the germline difference seen at one junction end. Assembly of TCR beta libraries relied on iRepertoire HTBI primers together with Arm-PCR of CDR3 regions. TCRdb re-derived calls from the multiplex PCR reads in MiXCR, one entry per CDR3 protein. The sample holds hundreds of thousands of distinct CDR3 sequences, under 20% seen once. Specified time point: newly diagnosed GD, antithyroid drugs for less than 3 months. From PBMCs, RNA was extracted and then used to make the TCR library. The sample comes from a study of regulatory T cells in long-lasting Graves disease. These same data were also listed under a study on T cells in Graves' hyperthyroidism and ophthalmopathy. Per that paper: Orbital computed tomography, thyroid ultrasound, serum thyroxine and TRAb, and clinical symptoms together informed the diagnoses. Ophthalmopathy onset followed model prediction by a median around six months.

This sample comprised peripheral blood mononuclear cells (PBMCs), obtained at new diagnosis, from a patient treated with antithyroid drugs. The receptor was derived from a woman in her 30s with Graves disease.

The CDR3 nucleotides read TGTGCCAGCAGCCCCCCGCCAGGGCTTTACAATAAGCAGTTCTTC. Protein product: CASSPPPGLYNKQFF. The chain links TRBV6-1 to TRBJ2-1; D perhaps matches TRBD1 (5 bases). Germline V gene lookup returns CDR1 MNHNS and CDR2 SASEGT. The CDR3 is made up of 15 amino acids.